A single sample gave rise to the 14 T cell receptor beta chains below, sequenced in a study of cytomegalovirus exposure and HLA in healthy donors. The PCR contained 60 Vbeta and 13 Jbeta primers. Profiling relied on immunoSEQ multiplex PCR, and the TCRdb table lists in-frame clones only, not all of them. The sample has around 180,000 clones; roughly nine tenths are singletons. Input material: PBMCs. Source of these receptors: a girl younger than two in good health and CMV-seronegative.

V gene TRBV11-3 combines with J gene TRBJ2-2; maybe TRBD2 (6 bases). This CDR3 is built from 13 residues. The ends were cut back, 4 bases at V and 7 bases at J, with 10 bases in the middle. The V gene's germline CDR1 is SGHNT and CDR2 YENEEA. CDR3 residues: CASSWRGGGELFF. CDR3 coding DNA: TGTGCCAGCAGCTGGAGGGGAGGCGGGGAGCTGTTTTTT.

J is TRBJ2-7 and V is TRBV30, with 9 bases aligning to TRBD2. CDR3 length: 14 amino acids. Trimming took 1 base from V and 4 from J; bases not matched to a gene: 5. CDR1 and CDR2 (germline): GTSNPN, SVGIG (reference sequence). The chain's CDR3 is CAWSGAGGWYEQYF. As DNA, the CDR3 is TGTGCCTGGAGTGGGGCGGGAGGGTGGTACGAGCAGTACTTC.

The chain is built from TRBV27 and TRBJ2-6; D is uncertain. The germline V gene encodes CDR1 MNHEY and CDR2 SMNVEV (reference sequence). This CDR3 comprises 15 residues. Deletions cut 3 bases from V and 2 bases from J, with 8 bases between. CDR3 amino acids: CASSFGLTGANVLTF. Here the CDR3 DNA reads TGTGCCAGCAGTTTTGGTCTAACTGGGGCCAACGTCCTGACTTTC. The variable domain in full, with the rest retrieved from reference TRBV27 and TRBJ2-6, is EAQVTQNPRYLITVTGKKLTVTCSQNMNHEYMSWYRQDPGLGLRQIYYSMNVEVTDKGDVPEGYKVSRKEKRNFPLILESPSPNQTSLYFCASSFGLTGANVLTFGAGSRLTVL.

The chain links TRBV9 to TRBJ1-1; possibly TRBD1 for D (5 bases). The CDR3 runs 16 residues. CDR1 is SGDLS and CDR2 is YYNGEE in the germline V gene. Trimming stripped 3 bases from V and 1 base from J, with 16 bases between. CDR3 coding DNA: TGTGCCAGCAGCGGAGCCCCTGGGCAGGGGAACACTGAAGCTTTCTTT. Residues: CASSGAPGQGNTEAFF.

The sample holds a few counts of this clone. The chain is built from TRBV5-1 and TRBJ1-3, with TRBD1 matching 9 bases. V trimming: 4 bases; J trimming: 4 bases; junction bases outside the gene matches: 6. The CDR3 contains 15 residues. Germline V lookup: CDR1 SGHRS, CDR2 YFSETQ. CDR3 amino acids: CASSLDRGTGNTIYF. CDR3 nucleotides: TGCGCCAGCAGCCTTGACAGGGGGACAGGAAACACCATATATTTT. Looking up the rest from reference TRBV5-1 and TRBJ1-3 gives the full variable domain: KAGVTQTPRYLIKTRGQQVTLSCSPISGHRSVSWYQQTPGQGLQFLFEYFSETQRNKGNFPGRFSGRQFSNSRSEMNVSTLELGDSALYLCASSLDRGTGNTIYFGEGSWLTVV.

Here the CDR3 DNA reads TGCAGCGTCAGGGGGGATTCCTCTGGGGCCAACGTCCTGACTTTC. Translated: CSVRGDSSGANVLTF. The chain recombines TRBV29-1 with TRBJ2-6; a possible D gene is TRBD1 (7 bases). From germline, CDR1 is SQVTM and CDR2 ANQGSEA. The ends were cut back, 6 bases at V and 0 bases at J, with 12 bases in the middle. The CDR3 is 15 residues long.

V is TRBV9 and J is TRBJ2-6; D might be TRBD2 (5 bases). V lost 0 bases and J lost 2, with 6 bases in between. The CDR3 has 15 amino acids. The germline V gene has CDR1 SGDLS and CDR2 YYNGEE. DNA for the CDR3: TGTGCCAGCAGCGTAGAGAGGGCTGGGGCCAACGTCCTGACTTTC. It codes for CASSVERAGANVLTF.

The chain uses TRBV6-5 and TRBJ1-2; D remains ambiguous. Trimming stripped 8 bases from V and 4 bases from J, with 14 bases between. Germline assignment: CDR1 MNHEY and CDR2 SVGAGI. The CDR3 spans 13 residues. In nucleotides, the CDR3 is TGTGCCAGCGGTCAGGCGAGGGTCTATGGCTACACCTTC. Translated: CASGQARVYGYTF.

Here the CDR3 reads CASSLGLVLRGNTGELFF. Written as DNA, the CDR3 is TGTGCCAGCAGCTTGGGTTTGGTGTTGCGGGGGAACACCGGGGAGCTGTTTTTT. The chain is built from TRBV5-8 and TRBJ2-2; TRBD2 might be the D (6 bases). This CDR3 has 18 amino acids. Germline lookup yields CDR1 SGHTS and CDR2 YDEGEE. Trimming took off 0 bases at V and 1 base at J, with 16 bases between the two ends.

The chain joins TRBV23-1 to TRBJ2-5; TRBD2 is a possible D gene (5 bases). TRBV23-1 is treated as an ORF (open reading frame) with a function not yet certain. The CDR3 spans 12 residues. V lost 4 bases and J lost 2, with 5 bases in between. CDR3 protein: CASSPGQETQYF. For the CDR3, the DNA is TGCGCCAGCAGTCCGGGACAAGAGACCCAGTACTTC.

This chain connects TRBV2 to TRBJ1-6; unclear D gene. This CDR3 spans 16 amino acids. Germline CDR1 SNHLY, CDR2 FYNNEI. Trimming took 0 bases from V and 6 from J, leaving 12 bases between them. The chain's CDR3 is CASSEAQIRRNSPLHF. The CDR3 nucleotides are TGTGCCAGCAGTGAAGCCCAGATTCGCCGTAATTCACCCCTCCACTTT. The full variable domain, with the rest looked up from reference TRBV2 and TRBJ1-6, is EPEVTQTPSHQVTQMGQEVILRCVPISNHLYFYWYRQILGQKVEFLVSFYNNEISEKSEIFDDQFSVERPDGSNFTLKIRSTKLEDSAMYFCASSEAQIRRNSPLHFGNGTRLTVT.

The gene calls are TRBV7-2 and TRBJ2-5; 7 nucleotides line up with TRBD2. Germline CDR1 SGHTA, CDR2 FQGNSA. Germline trimming cut 5 bases from V and 4 bases from J; bases unmatched to any gene: 10. The CDR3 runs to 15 residues. The CDR3 here is CASSPGNWGGETQYF. DNA for the CDR3: TGTGCCAGCAGCCCCGGCAACTGGGGGGGAGAGACCCAGTACTTC.

This chain uses TRBV21-1 with TRBJ2-7; no check of the table's D call, TRBD1, against the DNA was made. TRBV21-1 represents a pseudogene. CDR3 length: 16 amino acids. DNA for the CDR3: TGTGCCAGCAGCGCCCGGACAGGGTCTGATGGCTACGAGCAGTACTTC. The encoded protein is CASSARTGSDGYEQYF.

The genes are TRBV4-1 and TRBJ1-2, with 9 nucleotides matching TRBD1. With 4 bases clipped from V and 6 bases from J, the junction kept 12 bases outside the gene matches. This CDR3 contains 16 residues. The germline V gene encodes CDR1 MGHRA and CDR2 YSYEKL. The CDR3 reads CASSPGQGSGFNGYTF. As DNA, the CDR3 is TGCGCCAGCAGCCCCGGACAGGGGAGCGGATTTAATGGCTACACCTTC.